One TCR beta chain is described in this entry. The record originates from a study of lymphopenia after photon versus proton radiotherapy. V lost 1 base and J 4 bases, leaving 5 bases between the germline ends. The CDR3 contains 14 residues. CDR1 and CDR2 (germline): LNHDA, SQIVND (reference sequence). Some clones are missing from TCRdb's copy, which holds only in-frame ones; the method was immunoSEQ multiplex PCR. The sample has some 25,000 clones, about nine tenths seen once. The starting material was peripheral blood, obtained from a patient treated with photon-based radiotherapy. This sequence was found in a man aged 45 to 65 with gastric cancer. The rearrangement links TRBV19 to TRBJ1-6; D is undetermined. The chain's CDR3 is CASSIGSYNSPLHF. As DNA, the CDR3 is TGTGCCAGTAGTATAGGCAGTTATAATTCACCCCTCCACTTT.